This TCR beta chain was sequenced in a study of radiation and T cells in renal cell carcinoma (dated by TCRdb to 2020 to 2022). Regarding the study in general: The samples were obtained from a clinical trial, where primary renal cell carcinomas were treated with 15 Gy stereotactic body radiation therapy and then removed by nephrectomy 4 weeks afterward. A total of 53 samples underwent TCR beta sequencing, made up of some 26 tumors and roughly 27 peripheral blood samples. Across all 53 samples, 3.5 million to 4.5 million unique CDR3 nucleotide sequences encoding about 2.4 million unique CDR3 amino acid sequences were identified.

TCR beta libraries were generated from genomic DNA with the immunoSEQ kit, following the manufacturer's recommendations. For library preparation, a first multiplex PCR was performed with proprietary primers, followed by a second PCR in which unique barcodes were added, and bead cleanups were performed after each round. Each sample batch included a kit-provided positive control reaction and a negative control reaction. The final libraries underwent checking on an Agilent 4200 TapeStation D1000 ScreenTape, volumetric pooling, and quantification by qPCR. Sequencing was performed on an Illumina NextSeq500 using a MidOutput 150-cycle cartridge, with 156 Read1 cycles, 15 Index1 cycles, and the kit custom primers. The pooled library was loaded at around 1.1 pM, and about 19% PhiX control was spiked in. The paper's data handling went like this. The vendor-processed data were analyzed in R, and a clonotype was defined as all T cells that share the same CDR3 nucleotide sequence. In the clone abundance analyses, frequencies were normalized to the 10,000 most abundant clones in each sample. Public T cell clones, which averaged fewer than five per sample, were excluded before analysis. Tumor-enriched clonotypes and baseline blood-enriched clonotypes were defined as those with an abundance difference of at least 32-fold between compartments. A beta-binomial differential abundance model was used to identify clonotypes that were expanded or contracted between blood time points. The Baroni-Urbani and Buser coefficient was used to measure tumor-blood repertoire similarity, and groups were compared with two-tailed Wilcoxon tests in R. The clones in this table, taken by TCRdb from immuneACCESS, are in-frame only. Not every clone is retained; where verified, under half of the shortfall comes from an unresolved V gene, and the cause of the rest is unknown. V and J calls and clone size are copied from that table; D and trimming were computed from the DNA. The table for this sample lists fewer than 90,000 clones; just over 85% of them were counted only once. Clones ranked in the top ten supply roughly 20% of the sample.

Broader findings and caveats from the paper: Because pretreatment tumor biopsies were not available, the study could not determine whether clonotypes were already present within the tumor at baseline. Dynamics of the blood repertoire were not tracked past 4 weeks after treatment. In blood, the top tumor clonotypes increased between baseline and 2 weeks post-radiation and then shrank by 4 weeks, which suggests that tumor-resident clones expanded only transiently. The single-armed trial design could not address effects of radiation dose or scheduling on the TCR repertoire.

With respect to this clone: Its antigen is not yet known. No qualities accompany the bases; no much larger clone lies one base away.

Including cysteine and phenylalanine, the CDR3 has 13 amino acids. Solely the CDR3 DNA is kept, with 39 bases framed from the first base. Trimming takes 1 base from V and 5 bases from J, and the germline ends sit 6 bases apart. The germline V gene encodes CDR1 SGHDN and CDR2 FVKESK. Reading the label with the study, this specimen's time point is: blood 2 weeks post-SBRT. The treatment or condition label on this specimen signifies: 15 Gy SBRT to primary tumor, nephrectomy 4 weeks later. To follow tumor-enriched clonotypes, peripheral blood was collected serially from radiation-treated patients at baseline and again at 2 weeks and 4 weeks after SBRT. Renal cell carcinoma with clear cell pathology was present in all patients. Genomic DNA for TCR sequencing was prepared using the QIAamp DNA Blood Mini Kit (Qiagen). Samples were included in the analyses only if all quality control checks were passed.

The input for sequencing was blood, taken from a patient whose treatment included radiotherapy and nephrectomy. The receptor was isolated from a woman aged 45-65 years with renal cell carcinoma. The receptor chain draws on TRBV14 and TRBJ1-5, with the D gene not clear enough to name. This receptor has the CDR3 CASSQGGDQPQHF. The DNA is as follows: TGTGCCAGCAGCCAAGGTGGGGATCAGCCCCAGCATTTT.